Below, 21 T cell receptor beta chains from the same sample are listed, as sequenced in a study of CD8 T cells in Susac syndrome (dated by TCRdb to about 2019). Preparation of the library involved the immunoSEQ multiplex PCR assay. RNA was extracted with the RNeasy kit and roughly 0.5 to 1 ug was reverse transcribed using random hexamers. TCRdb redid the processing of the public reads, applying fastp at Q25 and MiXCR, and retained in-frame beta chains. A single entry per CDR3 protein holds the most common genes and DNA from its merged rows. This sample holds around 150,000 distinct CDR3 sequences; approximately 95% were observed only once. The top ten clonotypes cover roughly 0.17% of the sample. Sequenced material: CD8+ T cells from PBMCs. The origin of the receptors is a human donor with Susac syndrome.

This chain connects TRBV29-1 to TRBJ2-7; the D is unclear. V was cut by 7 bases and J by 6 bases, with 16 bases left in between. Germline-derived CDR1 and CDR2 are SQVTM and ANQGSEA. The CDR3 sequence is 12 residues long. The CDR3 bases are TGCAGCGCAACCCAATTGACTGGCGAGCAGTACTTC. Translated, it gives CSATQLTGEQYF.

The gene calls are TRBV4-1 and TRBJ2-7; D may be TRBD1 (6 bases). The CDR3 loop spans 13 amino acids. Looked up from germline, CDR1 is MGHRA and CDR2 is YSYEKL. The V end lost 4 bases, the J end lost 7 bases, and 14 bases lay between the germline ends. The CDR3 nucleotides read TGCGCCAGCAGCCGCACAGGGTCGGGAGAGCAGTACTTC. Protein: CASSRTGSGEQYF.

This sequence joins TRBV24-1 and TRBJ2-7, with 10 bases identical to TRBD2. V was clipped by 5 bases and J by 2 bases; unmatched bases: 8. Germline lookup yields CDR1 KGHDR and CDR2 SFDVKD. There are 16 residues in the CDR3. The CDR3 sequence is CATSGGSGRDPYEQYF. The CDR3 nucleotides read TGTGCCACCAGTGGAGGAAGCGGGAGGGATCCCTACGAGCAGTACTTC.

The chain links TRBV7-2 to TRBJ1-1; 7 positions agree with TRBD1. Germline values: CDR1 SGHTA, CDR2 FQGNSA. This CDR3 has 15 amino acids. Trimming cost V 5 bases and J 0 bases; bases outside gene matches: 6. The CDR3 bases are TGTGCCAGCAGCCTCCCGGACAGGATGAACACTGAAGCTTTCTTT. Translated: CASSLPDRMNTEAFF.

V usage is TRBV6-2 or TRBV6-3 and J usage is TRBJ2-6, with D maybe TRBD2 (5 bases). The CDR3 loop spans 15 amino acids. V was cut by 6 bases and J by 2 bases, with 11 bases left in between. Germline assignment: CDR1 MNHEY and CDR2 SVGEGT. CDR3 sequence reads: CASRRPGTGANVLTF. The CDR3 region has the DNA TGTGCCAGCAGACGCCCGGGGACTGGGGCCAACGTCCTGACTTTC.

The rearrangement joins TRBV7-9 to TRBJ2-1, with a weak D call TRBD1 (5 bases). The CDR3 contains 16 residues. V lost 1 base and J lost 5, with 15 bases in between. Germline V gives CDR1 SEHNR, CDR2 FQNEAQ (reference sequence). The CDR3 sequence is CASSLGQGLWDNEQFF. The DNA for the CDR3 is TGTGCCAGCAGCTTAGGTCAGGGCCTTTGGGACAATGAGCAGTTCTTC.

This chain joins TRBV28 and TRBJ2-1, with D possibly TRBD1 on 6 matching bases. The V and J ends lost 6 bases and 10 bases respectively, with 19 bases between them. The CDR3 totals 14 residues. Looked up from germline, CDR1 is MDHEN and CDR2 is SYDVKM. For the CDR3, the DNA is TGTGCCAGCAGCGTAGGTCCAGGGGTGGTCGAGCAGTTCTTC. Translated, it gives CASSVGPGVVEQFF.

V is TRBV9 and J is TRBJ2-7; possibly TRBD1 for D (6 bases). The CDR3 has 16 residues. The V end lost 0 bases, the J end lost 3 bases, and 16 bases lay between the germline ends. Per germline, CDR1 SGDLS and CDR2 YYNGEE. The CDR3 DNA sequence: TGTGCCAGCAGCGTAGGGGGGTCAGGGGAATTCTACGAGCAGTACTTC. Translation gives CASSVGGSGEFYEQYF.

The gene calls are TRBV27 and TRBJ2-7; weak D call: TRBD1 (5 bases). The CDR3 runs 12 residues. From germline, CDR1 is MNHEY and CDR2 SMNVEV (reference sequence). The V gene lost 5 bases and the J gene lost 3 bases, with 8 bases spanning the gap. The CDR3, as DNA: TGTGCCAGCAGTGGGCAGGGCTACGAGCAGTACTTC. The encoded protein is CASSGQGYEQYF.

The CDR3 protein is CASSPNLGSGGANVLTF. The CDR3 region has the DNA TGTGCCAGCTCGCCCAACCTGGGTTCAGGCGGGGCCAACGTCCTGACTTTC. The chain couples TRBV18 to TRBJ2-6, with no clear D. Germline V CDR1 and CDR2: KGHSH, LQKENI. The length of the CDR3 is 17 residues. Trimming removed 6 bases at V and 4 bases at J, with 19 bases between.

The chain joins TRBV2 to TRBJ2-7, with 7 bases aligning to TRBD1. After removal of 11 bases from V and 2 bases from J, the junction contained 15 bases not matched to a gene. The CDR3 sequence is 15 residues long. Germline V CDR1 and CDR2: SNHLY, FYNNEI. CDR3 in amino acids: CAVEGRDSATYEQYF. CDR3 nucleotide sequence: TGTGCCGTCGAAGGACGGGACAGCGCTACCTACGAGCAGTACTTC. The entire variable domain, with the rest obtained from reference TRBV2 and TRBJ2-7, is as follows: EPEVTQTPSHQVTQMGQEVILRCVPISNHLYFYWYRQILGQKVEFLVSFYNNEISEKSEIFDDQFSVERPDGSNFTLKIRSTKLEDSAMYFCAVEGRDSATYEQYFGPGTRLTVT.

The chain combines TRBV7-6 with TRBJ2-5; 8 positions agree with TRBD2. V trimming: 0 bases; J trimming: 7 bases; junction bases outside the gene matches: 10. The germline V gene encodes CDR1 SGHVS and CDR2 FNYEAQ. The CDR3 covers 16 residues. CDR3 in amino acids: CASSLAMAGGPPTQYF. The CDR3 coding sequence is TGTGCCAGCAGCTTAGCAATGGCGGGAGGCCCCCCGACCCAGTACTTC.

This chain links TRBV14 with TRBJ2-2; weak D call: TRBD2 (5 bases). CDR1 SGHDN and CDR2 FVKESK come from the germline V gene. Trimming shortened V by 0 bases and J by 0 bases, and 11 bases separated the two germline ends. The CDR3 runs to 17 residues. This CDR3 is CASSQDIGSANTGELFF. The CDR3 DNA follows: TGTGCCAGCAGCCAAGATATCGGTAGCGCGAACACCGGGGAGCTGTTTTTT.

V is TRBV29-1 and J is TRBJ2-1, with D possibly being TRBD2 (5 bases). V lost 8 bases, J lost 7 bases, and 18 bases lay in between. The germline CDR1 and CDR2 sequences are SQVTM and ANQGSEA. The CDR3 is 13 amino acids. The CDR3 is CSSGRGEWNEQFF. CDR3 nucleotide sequence: TGCAGCTCCGGCCGGGGAGAATGGAATGAGCAGTTCTTC.

The CDR3 sequence: CASSLSGFSNEQFF. The CDR3 DNA follows: TGTGCCAGCAGCTTAAGCGGGTTTTCCAATGAGCAGTTCTTC. The V call is TRBV11-2, the J call TRBJ2-1; the D gene is possibly TRBD2 (6 bases). Trimming left V 2 bases short and J 6 bases short, with 11 bases between. This CDR3 contains 14 residues. Per germline, CDR1 SGHAT and CDR2 FQNNGV.

The rearrangement uses TRBV11-1 and TRBJ2-2; 14 nucleotides line up with TRBD2. Germline CDR1 and CDR2: SGHAT and FQDESV (reference sequence). Losses at the gene ends were 3 bases for V and 1 base for J; bases not matched to a gene: 10. The CDR3 is 20 residues long. The CDR3 loop reads CASSFPTGLAGVRNTGELFF. CDR3 DNA sequence: TGTGCCAGCAGCTTCCCCACGGGACTAGCGGGAGTTCGGAACACCGGGGAGCTGTTTTTT. Drawing the rest from reference TRBV11-1 and TRBJ2-2, the complete variable domain is EAEVAQSPRYKITEKSQAVAFWCDPISGHATLYWYRQILGQGPELLVQFQDESVVDDSQLPKDRFSAERLKGVDSTLKIQPAELGDSAMYLCASSFPTGLAGVRNTGELFFGEGSRLTVL.

This chain joins TRBV20-1 and TRBJ1-1, with unresolved D. Germline CDR1 is DFQATT and CDR2 is SNEGSKA (reference sequence). This CDR3 has 14 residues. The germline V and J ends were trimmed by 6 bases and 6 bases, with 20 bases remaining between them. The CDR3 sequence: CSAPDGHQGPEAFF. In DNA, the CDR3 is TGCAGTGCCCCTGATGGGCATCAAGGACCTGAAGCTTTCTTT.

V is TRBV9 and J is TRBJ1-2; D unresolved. The V end lost 4 bases, the J end lost 6 bases, and 13 bases lay between the germline ends. Germline V gives CDR1 SGDLS, CDR2 YYNGEE. The CDR3 is made up of 13 amino acids. The CDR3 sequence is CASSPSRTDGYTF. The CDR3 bases are TGTGCCAGCAGCCCGTCCCGGACGGATGGCTACACCTTC.

The J gene is TRBJ2-3, the V gene TRBV7-9; 10 bases are a match to TRBD2. This CDR3 has 16 amino acids. Germline loops: CDR1 SEHNR, CDR2 FQNEAQ (reference sequence). The trim removed 3 bases at V and 7 bases at J, leaving 10 bases unmatched. This CDR3 reads CASSFPLAGVENTQYF. CDR3 nucleotides: TGTGCCAGCAGCTTCCCTCTAGCGGGAGTGGAGAATACGCAGTATTTT. The entire variable domain, with the rest obtained from reference TRBV7-9 and TRBJ2-3, is as follows: DTGVSQNPRHKITKRGQNVTFRCDPISEHNRLYWYRQTLGQGPEFLTYFQNEAQLEKSRLLSDRFSAERPKGSFSTLEIQRTEQGDSAMYLCASSFPLAGVENTQYFGPGTRLTVL.

The chain uses TRBV6-5 and TRBJ2-4; TRBD2 matches 13 bases. CDR3 length: 16 amino acids. Germline V gene data show CDR1 as MNHEY and CDR2 as SVGAGI. The V segment lost 4 bases and the J segment 3 bases; nucleotides outside the gene matches: 3. Here the CDR3 reads CASSSGLAGVKNIQYF. CDR3 coding DNA: TGTGCCAGCAGTTCCGGACTAGCGGGAGTCAAAAACATTCAGTACTTC.

The gene calls are TRBV4-2 and TRBJ1-4; D unclear. Germline V gene sequence: CDR1 LGHNA, CDR2 YNFKEQ. The CDR3 is 16 amino acids. Trimming removed 0 bases at V and 7 bases at J, with 15 bases between. Here the CDR3 DNA reads TGTGCCAGCAGCCAAGATCGGAGGAGGAGTGGTGAAAAACTGTTTTTT. The encoded protein is CASSQDRRRSGEKLFF.